This T cell receptor (beta chain) was found in a study of T cell responses to AZD1222 COVID-19 vaccine. Study-level findings and limits: Mostly white British, mostly female donors; authors suggested clonal diversity may be underestimated. Close to half of spike-specific TCRs reportedly recognize unmutated variant regions. Only a handful of AZD1222 recipients were seropositive at baseline.

The CDR3 loop spans 16 amino acids. Germline CDR1 and CDR2: LGHDT and YNNKEL (reference sequence). Trimming removed 0 bases from V and 2 bases from J; junction bases left unmatched: 4. Repertoires were generated with immunoSEQ multiplex PCR, while TCRdb's copy carries only in-frame clones and drops some. The sample shows under 150,000 clones, roughly nine tenths of them seen only once. On this clone: Its specificity is unknown.

The V call is TRBV3-1 (or the pseudogene TRBV3-2), the J call TRBJ1-5; 7 bases are shared with TRBD1. This specimen was peripheral blood, taken on day 0 of AZD1222 vaccination. The receptor was derived from an adult in good health. CDR3: CASSQDRTGRNQPQHF. In DNA, the CDR3 is TGTGCCAGCAGCCAAGATAGGACAGGTCGCAATCAGCCCCAGCATTTT.